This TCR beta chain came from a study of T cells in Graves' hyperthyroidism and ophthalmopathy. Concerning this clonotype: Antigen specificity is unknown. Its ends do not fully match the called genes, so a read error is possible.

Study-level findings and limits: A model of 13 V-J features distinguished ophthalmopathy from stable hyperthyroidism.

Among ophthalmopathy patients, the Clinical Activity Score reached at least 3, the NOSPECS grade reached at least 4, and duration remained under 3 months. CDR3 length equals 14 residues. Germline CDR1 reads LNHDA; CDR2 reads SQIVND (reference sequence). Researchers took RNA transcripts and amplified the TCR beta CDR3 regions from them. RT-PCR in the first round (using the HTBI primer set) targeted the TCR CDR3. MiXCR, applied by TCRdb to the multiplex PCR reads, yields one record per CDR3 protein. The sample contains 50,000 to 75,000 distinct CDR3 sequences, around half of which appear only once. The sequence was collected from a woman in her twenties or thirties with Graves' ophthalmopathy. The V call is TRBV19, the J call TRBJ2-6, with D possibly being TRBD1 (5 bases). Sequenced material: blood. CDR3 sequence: CASSPDTGADVLAF. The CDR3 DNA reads TGTGCCAGTAGTCCGGATACTGGGGCCGACGTCCTGGCTTTC.